Included here is one T cell receptor (beta chain) sequence, with context. After removal of 5 bases from V and 4 bases from J, the junction contained 2 bases not matched to a gene. The germline V gene has CDR1 DFQATT and CDR2 SNEGSKA (reference sequence). This CDR3 region has 11 residues. The data were taken from a study of T cell changes during pregnancy in multiple sclerosis. TCRdb's table, derived via immunoSEQ multiplex PCR, lists solely in-frame clones and lacks some. The sample holds 20,000 to 25,000 clones, 85% seen once. The chain is built from TRBV20-1 and TRBJ2-7; 7 nucleotides line up with TRBD1. This sequence was found in a female donor with multiple sclerosis, enrolled in a pregnancy study. The specimen was CD8+ T cells from peripheral blood mononuclear cells, collected before pregnancy. DNA for the CDR3: TGCAGTGCTCCACAGGGGTACGAGCAGTACTTC. Its translation: CSAPQGYEQYF.